This T cell receptor (beta chain) was identified in a study of T cells in Graves' hyperthyroidism and ophthalmopathy. Study-wide results and caveats: The model foresaw ophthalmopathy a median roughly 6.5 months prior to onset.

Diagnoses were established using clinical symptoms, serum thyroxine and TRAb, thyroid ultrasound and orbital computed tomography. Fresh peripheral blood, 7.5 to 10 ml, yielded the PBMCs. RNA transcripts served as the template for amplifying TCR beta CDR3 regions. RT-PCR in the first round (using the HTBI primer set) targeted the TCR CDR3. TCRdb recomputed calls from the multiplex PCR reads with MiXCR, one row per CDR3 protein. The sample records roughly 740,000 distinct CDR3 sequences, 16% being singletons. Comment on this clonotype: Antigen: not known.

Germline V gene sequence: CDR1 SGDLS, CDR2 YYNGEE. This CDR3 comprises 13 residues. Trimming took off 2 bases at V and 6 bases at J, with 12 bases between the two ends. V usage is TRBV9 and J usage is TRBJ2-7; tentatively, D is TRBD1 (8 bases). The clonotype originates from a man aged 18 to 30 with Graves' hyperthyroidism. Sequencing used blood. The CDR3 spells CASSVDREGEQYF. The CDR3 DNA follows: TGTGCCAGCAGCGTGGACAGGGAGGGCGAGCAGTACTTC.